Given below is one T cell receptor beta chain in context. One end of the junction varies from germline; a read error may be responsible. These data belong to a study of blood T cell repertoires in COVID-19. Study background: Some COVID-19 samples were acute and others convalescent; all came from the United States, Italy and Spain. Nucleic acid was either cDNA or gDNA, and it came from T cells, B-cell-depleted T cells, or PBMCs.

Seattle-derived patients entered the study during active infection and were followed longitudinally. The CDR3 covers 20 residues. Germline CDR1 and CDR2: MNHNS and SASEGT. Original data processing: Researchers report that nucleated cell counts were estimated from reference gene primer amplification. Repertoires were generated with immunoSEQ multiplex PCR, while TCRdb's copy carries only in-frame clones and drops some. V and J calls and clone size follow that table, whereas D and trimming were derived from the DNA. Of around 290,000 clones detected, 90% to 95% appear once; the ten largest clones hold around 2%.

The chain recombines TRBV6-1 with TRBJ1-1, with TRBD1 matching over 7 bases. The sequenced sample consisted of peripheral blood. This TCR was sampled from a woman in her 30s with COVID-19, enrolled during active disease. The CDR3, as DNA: TGTGCCAGCAGGGAAGGAGGAGGGGGCCCCAAAACGTCGAGGAACACTGAAGCTTTCTTT. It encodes CASREGGGGPKTSRNTEAFF.